Below, 30 T cell receptor beta chains from the same sample are listed, as sequenced in a study of T cell responses to AZD1222 COVID-19 vaccine. Generated by immunoSEQ multiplex PCR, the TCRdb table keeps only in-frame clones and is missing some. The sample consists of 100,000 to 150,000 clones, roughly 90% of them appearing once. Sequences were derived from peripheral blood, sampled on day 0 of AZD1222 vaccination. These receptor sequences come from an adult in good health.

This chain joins TRBV20-1 and TRBJ1-6; a possible D gene is TRBD1 (5 bases). With 3 bases removed from V and 10 bases from J, the gap between germline ends came to 16 bases. CDR3 length: 14 residues. Germline V CDR1 and CDR2: DFQATT, SNEGSKA (reference sequence). CDR3 in amino acids: CSASTGPQSSPLHF. CDR3 coding DNA: TGCAGTGCTAGTACGGGACCGCAAAGCTCACCCCTCCACTTT.

This chain uses TRBV15 with TRBJ2-2; the D is unclear. V was clipped by 0 bases and J by 7 bases, with 6 bases between them. Germline V CDR1 and CDR2: LNHNV, YYDKDF (reference sequence). This CDR3 has 13 amino acids. Written as DNA, the CDR3 is TGTGCCACCAGCAGAGAATTCATCGGGGAGCTGTTTTTT. Translated: CATSREFIGELFF.

The V and J genes are TRBV2 and TRBJ2-5; 9 bases match TRBD2. V shed 9 bases and J 5 bases; nucleotides not matched to a gene: 4. The CDR3 has 12 residues. Germline values: CDR1 SNHLY, CDR2 FYNNEI. The chain's CDR3 is CASSGSSETQYF. The CDR3 bases are TGTGCCAGTAGCGGGAGCTCGGAGACCCAGTACTTC.

The chain uses TRBV21-1 and TRBJ1-5; TRBD1, the table's D call, lacks a check against the DNA. TRBV21-1 has pseudogene status. The length of the CDR3 is 14 residues. The CDR3 nucleotides are TGTGCCAGCATACAGGGGTTTAGCAATCAGCCCCAGCATTTT. It is translated as CASIQGFSNQPQHF.

J is TRBJ2-1 and V is TRBV7-2, with D tentatively TRBD2 (5 bases). The CDR3 consists of 13 residues. Germline assignment: CDR1 SGHTA and CDR2 FQGNSA. The ends were cut back, 4 bases at V and 9 bases at J, with 13 bases in the middle. The CDR3 region has the DNA TGTGCCAGCAGCTACGGACTTCGGGGTGAGCAGTTCTTC. Residues: CASSYGLRGEQFF.

The V gene is TRBV5-1, the J gene TRBJ1-5; the D gene is possibly TRBD1 (6 bases). This CDR3 has 15 amino acids. V dropped 3 bases and J dropped 1 base, with 11 bases sitting between them. CDR1 is SGHRS, CDR2 YFSETQ, per germline. The CDR3 loop reads CASSSGEGSNQPQHF. DNA of the CDR3: TGCGCCAGCAGCTCAGGGGAAGGGAGCAATCAGCCCCAGCATTTT.

CDR3 region: CASRKPALGTEAFF. The CDR3 DNA reads TGTGCCAGCAGAAAACCGGCATTGGGCACTGAAGCTTTCTTT. The V gene is TRBV7-2, the J gene TRBJ1-1; D ambiguous. Looked up from germline, CDR1 is SGHTA and CDR2 is FQGNSA. Trimming pared 6 bases from V and 4 bases from J, leaving 15 bases between. The CDR3 is 14 amino acids. The variable domain in full, completed from reference TRBV7-2 and TRBJ1-1, reads GAGVSQSPSNKVTEKGKDVELRCDPISGHTALYWYRQSLGQGLEFLIYFQGNSAPDKSGLPSDRFSAERTGGSVSTLTIQRTQQEDSAVYLCASRKPALGTEAFFGQGTRLTVV.

The chain couples TRBV14 to TRBJ2-4; 12 bases align to TRBD2. This CDR3 has 15 amino acids. J gave up 5 bases and V 3 bases, and 2 bases lay outside the gene matches. The V gene's germline CDR1 is SGHDN and CDR2 FVKESK. CDR3 loop: CASSHRTSGENIQYF. The DNA of the CDR3 is TGTGCCAGCAGCCACAGGACTAGCGGGGAAAACATTCAGTACTTC.

The chain uses TRBV15 and TRBJ1-3; no definite D call. V lost 0 bases, J lost 1 base, and 1 base lay in between. The CDR3 extends over 13 amino acids. Germline lookup yields CDR1 LNHNV and CDR2 YYDKDF (reference sequence). CDR3 coding DNA: TGTGCCACCAGCAGAGAGTCTGGAAACACCATATATTTT. As protein: CATSRESGNTIYF.

V and J are TRBV11-1 and TRBJ1-1, with no clear D. The CDR3 sequence is 16 residues long. Trimming took 5 bases from V and 0 from J, leaving 16 bases between them. Germline values: CDR1 SGHAT, CDR2 FQDESV (reference sequence). This CDR3 is CASSPPVRSLNTEAFF. CDR3 in DNA: TGTGCCAGCAGCCCTCCGGTCCGATCTCTGAACACTGAAGCTTTCTTT.

The chain carries TRBV6-5 and TRBJ2-7; no definite D call. V was shortened by 6 bases and J by 2 bases, with 11 bases between the two germline ends. This CDR3 has 13 amino acids. CDR1 and CDR2 from the germline V gene are MNHEY and SVGAGI. DNA of the CDR3: TGTGCCAGCAGCTCCCAGGTAGCCTACGAGCAGTACTTC. Protein sequence: CASSSQVAYEQYF.

The chain couples TRBV6-1 to TRBJ2-6; D is possibly TRBD2 (6 bases). This CDR3 is built from 20 residues. Looked up from germline, CDR1 is MNHNS and CDR2 is SASEGT. V gave up 4 bases and J gave up 0 bases, with 22 bases separating them. CDR3 nucleotide sequence: TGTGCCAGCAGTGCCCTTTCTTTCCAGCGGGCTCGCTCTGGGGCCAACGTCCTGACTTTC. Translating it yields CASSALSFQRARSGANVLTF.

V and J are TRBV7-2 and TRBJ1-5; no definite D call. The V gene's germline CDR1 is SGHTA and CDR2 FQGNSA. V lost 5 bases to trimming and J lost 7 bases, with 9 bases between them. The CDR3 totals 12 residues. The CDR3 coding sequence is TGTGCCAGCAGCCCTGACCAACAGCCCCAGCATTTT. As protein: CASSPDQQPQHF.

CDR3 DNA: TGTGCCAGTAGTATACACAGGGGGTTCGGCACTGAAGCTTTCTTT. Protein product: CASSIHRGFGTEAFF. V gene TRBV19 combines with J gene TRBJ1-1; 8 bases are a match to TRBD1. The CDR3 spans 15 residues. V gave up 2 bases and J gave up 4 bases; unmatched junction bases: 6. CDR1 and CDR2 from the germline V gene are LNHDA and SQIVND (reference sequence).

The chain recombines TRBV5-4 with TRBJ2-6; TRBD1 matches 9 bases. The V segment lost 3 bases and the J segment 0 bases; nucleotides outside the gene matches: 7. CDR3 length: 18 residues. Germline-derived CDR1 and CDR2 are SGHNT and YYREEE (reference sequence). CDR3 in amino acids: CASSSRDRAPSGANVLTF. Written as DNA, the CDR3 is TGTGCCAGCAGCTCCCGGGACAGGGCTCCCTCTGGGGCCAACGTCCTGACTTTC.

The chain employs TRBV29-1 and TRBJ1-4, with TRBD1 matching 9 bases. The germline CDR1 and CDR2 sequences are SQVTM and ANQGSEA. This CDR3 is built from 16 residues. The junction had 13 bases not matched to a gene; V was cut back by 4 bases and J by 7 bases. CDR3 nucleotide sequence: TGCAGCGTTGGATTCCGGGACAGGGTAGGCGGTGAAAAACTGTTTTTT. Translation gives CSVGFRDRVGGEKLFF.

The chain couples TRBV6-1 to TRBJ1-1, with a possible D match to TRBD1 (6 bases). The CDR3 has 15 amino acids. The V end lost 1 base, the J end lost 7 bases, and 16 bases lay between the germline ends. Looked up from germline, CDR1 is MNHNS and CDR2 is SASEGT. The CDR3 coding sequence is TGTGCCAGCAGTGAAGTGTGGGGGACACTCCATGAAGCTTTCTTT. It encodes CASSEVWGTLHEAFF.

This sequence joins TRBV20-1 and TRBJ2-7, with 8 bases lining up with TRBD2. From germline, CDR1 is DFQATT and CDR2 SNEGSKA (reference sequence). The junction had 5 bases not matched to a gene; V was cut back by 6 bases and J by 1 base. This CDR3 is built from 13 residues. The CDR3 coding sequence is TGCAGTGCGAGTAGCGGGGCGTCCTACGAGCAGTACTTC. Its protein is CSASSGASYEQYF.

This clone was seen a single time. This chain links TRBV5-1 with TRBJ1-2; perhaps TRBD1 as D (5 bases). Germline CDR1 and CDR2: SGHRS and YFSETQ. The CDR3 has 13 residues. V lost 5 bases and J lost 1, with 9 bases in between. CDR3 residues: CASSSGLNYGYTF. In DNA form, the CDR3 reads TGCGCCAGCAGTTCGGGACTTAACTATGGCTACACCTTC. Filled out from reference TRBV5-1 and TRBJ1-2, the complete variable domain reads KAGVTQTPRYLIKTRGQQVTLSCSPISGHRSVSWYQQTPGQGLQFLFEYFSETQRNKGNFPGRFSGRQFSNSRSEMNVSTLELGDSALYLCASSSGLNYGYTFGSGTRLTVV.

This rearrangement joins TRBV27 to TRBJ2-1; D uncertain. V lost 5 bases, J lost 5 bases, and 7 bases lay in between. CDR1 and CDR2 from the germline V gene are MNHEY and SMNVEV (reference sequence). The CDR3 runs to 12 residues. CDR3 in DNA: TGTGCCAGCAGTCTTTTGAACAATGAGCAGTTCTTC. Its translation: CASSLLNNEQFF.

The chain has TRBV5-6 and TRBJ1-1, with D tentatively TRBD1 (6 bases). Germline assignment: CDR1 SGHDT and CDR2 YYEEEE. The length of the CDR3 is 14 residues. V dropped 0 bases and J dropped 5 bases, with 11 bases sitting between them. The CDR3 loop reads CASSLVWGLTEAFF. The CDR3 coding sequence is TGTGCCAGCAGCTTGGTTTGGGGGCTGACTGAAGCTTTCTTT.

The gene calls are TRBV3-1 (or the pseudogene TRBV3-2) and TRBJ2-3; D not certain. The V end was cut by 3 bases, the J end by 2 bases, with 6 bases between. From germline, CDR1 is LGHDT and CDR2 YNNKEL (reference sequence). The CDR3 sequence is 13 residues long. CDR3 bases: TGTGCCAGCAGCCATCCAGTCACAGATACGCAGTATTTT. It is translated as CASSHPVTDTQYF.

The chain has TRBV6-6 and TRBJ1-2; the D is unclear. V gave up 5 bases and J gave up 5 bases, with 15 bases separating them. In germline, CDR1 is MNHNY, CDR2 SVGAGI (reference sequence). CDR3 size: 14 residues. DNA of the CDR3: TGTGCCAGCAGTACGCCAAAGGGTCGGTATGGCTACACCTTC. Amino acid sequence: CASSTPKGRYGYTF.

V is TRBV5-4 and J is TRBJ2-1; the D gene is possibly TRBD2 (5 bases). CDR3 length equals 15 residues. Per germline, CDR1 SGHNT and CDR2 YYREEE (reference sequence). The V end lost 3 bases, the J end lost 4 bases, and 14 bases lay between the germline ends. CDR3 bases: TGTGCCAGCAGCTCGCCGCGGGTGGATTACAATGAGCAGTTCTTC. Its translation is CASSSPRVDYNEQFF.

The chain joins TRBV29-1 to TRBJ1-2, with 9 bases that match TRBD1. The CDR3 sequence is 13 residues long. Germline loops: CDR1 SQVTM, CDR2 ANQGSEA. V lost 7 bases to trimming and J lost 8 bases; unmatched junction nucleotides: 11. The CDR3 nucleotides are TGCAGCGGAGACAAACAGGGGGCAGGAGGCTACACCTTC. This gives the protein CSGDKQGAGGYTF.

The chain employs TRBV6-5 and TRBJ1-1; no reliable D call. The CDR3 loop spans 13 amino acids. Trimming shortened V by 2 bases and J by 7 bases, and 11 bases separated the two germline ends. In germline, CDR1 is MNHEY, CDR2 SVGAGI. CDR3 nucleotides: TGTGCCAGCAGTTACGCCGCGGCAGGTGAAGCTTTCTTT. It encodes CASSYAAAGEAFF.

This chain uses TRBV29-1 with TRBJ1-1; D may be TRBD1 (6 bases). Per the germline V gene, CDR1 is SQVTM and CDR2 is ANQGSEA. V shed 6 bases and J shed 10 bases, with 18 bases lying between them. CDR3 length equals 12 residues. CDR3 region: CSVFRGEGGAFF. The CDR3, as DNA: TGCAGCGTATTCAGGGGAGAAGGGGGAGCTTTCTTT.

The rearrangement joins TRBV18 to TRBJ1-2; D remains unclear. The V and J ends lost 3 bases and 4 bases respectively, with 12 bases between them. CDR1 and CDR2 from the germline V gene are KGHSH and LQKENI. The CDR3 length is 14 residues. CDR3 in amino acids: CASSPGSSFYGYTF. CDR3 sequence (DNA): TGTGCCAGCTCACCCGGTAGCTCCTTCTATGGCTACACCTTC. The complete variable domain, with remaining parts taken from reference TRBV18 and TRBJ1-2, reads NAGVMQNPRHLVRRRGQEARLRCSPMKGHSHVYWYRQLPEEGLKFMVYLQKENIIDESGMPKERFSAEFPKEGPSILRIQQVVRGDSAAYFCASSPGSSFYGYTFGSGTRLTVV.

Of note for this clone: This CDR3 is also generated by other DNA sequences in the sample. The chain combines TRBV14 with TRBJ1-2; D gene ambiguous. Germline CDR1 SGHDN, CDR2 FVKESK. This CDR3 contains 13 residues. The V end was cut by 1 base, the J end by 2 bases, with 5 bases between. This chain's CDR3 is CASSQGQNYGYTF. The CDR3 DNA sequence: TGTGCCAGCAGCCAAGGTCAGAACTATGGCTACACCTTC.

This clone was observed once. The CDR3 sequence is CASSYKDRVNGYTF. The CDR3 DNA follows: TGTGCCAGCAGTTATAAGGACAGGGTTAATGGCTACACCTTC. The chain has TRBV6-6 and TRBJ1-2, with TRBD1 identical over 8 bases. This CDR3 is 14 amino acids long. Per the germline V gene, CDR1 is MNHNY and CDR2 is SVGAGI (reference sequence). Trimming at V came to 3 bases and at J to 6 bases, leaving 6 bases not matched to a gene.